These 29 T cell receptor beta chains share one sample of origin, sequenced in a study of early T cells in non-severe SARS-CoV-2 infection. TCRdb recomputed calls from the 5' RACE reads with MiXCR, one row per CDR3 protein. The sample has tens of thousands of distinct CDR3 sequences, over 6% seen once. The sequencing used whole blood, collected at baseline. These receptors were taken from an adult who was a healthcare worker with PCR-confirmed SARS-CoV-2 infection or an uninfected control (not recorded which).

Many counts were recorded for this clonotype. Written as DNA, the CDR3 is TGTGCCAGCAGCTCGTCCGGGACTTATGCAACAGATACGCAGTATTTT. This sequence encodes CASSSSGTYATDTQYF. V gene TRBV7-2 combines with J gene TRBJ2-3; D perhaps matches TRBD2 (6 bases). This CDR3 comprises 16 residues. V was trimmed by 4 bases and J by 3 bases, leaving 17 bases between them. The germline gives CDR1 SGHTA, CDR2 FQGNSA.

A word on this clonotype: The junction does not match germline at one end; this may be a read error. The V and J genes are TRBV4-3 and TRBJ2-5; D ambiguous. CDR1 LGHNA and CDR2 YSLEER come from the germline V gene. This CDR3 comprises 14 residues. This chain's CDR3 is CAGSQVGPQETQYF. CDR3 bases: TGCGCCGGCAGCCAAGTTGGGCCCCAAGAGACCCAGTACTTC.

A word on this clonotype: Mismatch with germline at one junction end may stem from a read error. This chain joins TRBV10-3 and TRBJ2-2; a possible D gene is TRBD2 (5 bases). Per germline, CDR1 ENHRY and CDR2 SYGVKD. The CDR3 runs 17 residues. CDR3 sequence reads: CTISESRSSENTGELFF. The CDR3 coding sequence is TGTACCATCAGTGAGTCGAGGAGTAGCGAGAACACCGGGGAGCTGTTTTTT.

The chain employs TRBV7-2 and TRBJ2-3; D unclear. The V gene's germline CDR1 is SGHTA and CDR2 FQGNSA. The CDR3 is 15 amino acids. Trimming left V 1 base short and J 1 base short, with 9 bases between. Here the CDR3 reads CASSLGEIRTDTQYF. DNA for the CDR3: TGTGCCAGCAGCTTAGGAGAGATCCGCACAGATACGCAGTATTTT.

This sequence joins TRBV7-2 and TRBJ1-6; no firm D call. CDR3 length: 15 residues. V lost 1 base, J lost 9 bases, and 13 bases lay in between. From germline, CDR1 is SGHTA and CDR2 FQGNSA. This CDR3 is CASSLEGRTLSPLHF. For the CDR3, the DNA is TGTGCCAGCAGCTTAGAAGGGCGCACACTTTCACCCCTCCACTTT.

This clonotype has at least ten counts. The V call is TRBV3-1, the J call TRBJ2-3, with 15 nucleotides matching TRBD2. Germline assignment: CDR1 LGHDT and CDR2 YNNKEL (reference sequence). V shed 0 bases, J shed 1 base, and the junction held 2 bases outside the gene matches. The CDR3 covers 18 residues. The CDR3, as DNA: TGTGCCAGCAGCCAAGAGGGACTAGCGGGAGGAGGCACAGATACGCAGTATTTT. Translated, it gives CASSQEGLAGGGTDTQYF.

This sequence joins TRBV18 and TRBJ1-1, with D unresolved. CDR3 length: 14 residues. V was clipped by 2 bases and J by 2 bases, with 9 bases between them. Germline assignment: CDR1 KGHSH and CDR2 LQKENI. CDR3 region: CASSPGPGNTEAFF. In DNA, the CDR3 is TGTGCCAGCTCACCAGGGCCCGGCAACACTGAAGCTTTCTTT.

This clonotype was seen repeatedly, ten times or more. V and J are TRBV30 and TRBJ2-5, with D possibly being TRBD1 or TRBD2 (5 bases each). This CDR3 contains 15 residues. Germline V gene data show CDR1 as GTSNPN and CDR2 as SVGIG (reference sequence). For the CDR3, the DNA is TGTGCTCTCACGCCCGGAACGGGGCGCGGCGAGACCCAGTACTTC. It translates to CALTPGTGRGETQYF.

There are a few counts of this clonotype. The chain carries TRBV7-8 and TRBJ1-2; D gene uncertain. Germline V gene data show CDR1 as SGHVS and CDR2 as FQNEAQ. The V gene lost 1 base and the J gene lost 4 bases, with 22 bases spanning the gap. The CDR3 runs 18 residues. The CDR3 DNA reads as TGTGCCAGCAGCTTAGAAAGATTCGGTCCGTCCCCTCCCTATGGCTACACCTTC. It is translated as CASSLERFGPSPPYGYTF.

This clonotype was observed at least ten times. The V and J genes are TRBV7-8 and TRBJ2-3; TRBD2 matches 8 bases. Germline loops: CDR1 SGHVS, CDR2 FQNEAQ. Germline trimming cut 1 base from V and 2 bases from J; bases unmatched to any gene: 8. This CDR3 contains 17 residues. Written as DNA, the CDR3 is TGTGCCAGCAGCTTAGGCGGTAGCGGGGAAGTCACAGATACGCAGTATTTT. Its translation is CASSLGGSGEVTDTQYF.

This clonotype was observed at least ten times. The gene calls are TRBV5-6 and TRBJ2-3, with TRBD1 as a possible D gene (5 bases). The CDR3 runs to 17 residues. Looked up from germline, CDR1 is SGHDT and CDR2 is YYEEEE. Between the trimmed V and J ends, which lost 4 bases and 0 bases, there was a span of 18 bases. The DNA of the CDR3 is TGTGCCAGCAGCAAGAATGGGGCGGATACTAGCACAGATACGCAGTATTTT. Translation: CASSKNGADTSTDTQYF.

The V call is TRBV6-2 or TRBV6-3, the J call TRBJ1-5; weak D call: TRBD1 (6 bases). Trimming pared 6 bases from V and 3 bases from J, leaving 12 bases between. In germline, CDR1 is MNHEY, CDR2 SVGEGT. The CDR3 covers 14 residues. CDR3 amino acids: CASRTGDFNQPQHF. CDR3 coding DNA: TGTGCCAGCAGGACAGGCGATTTCAATCAGCCCCAGCATTTT.

This clonotype turned up a few times. The chain has TRBV5-4 and TRBJ2-3; D gene unclear. The germline V gene has CDR1 SGHNT and CDR2 YYREEE (reference sequence). There are 15 residues in the CDR3. V was clipped by 1 base and J by 0 bases, with 9 bases between them. The CDR3 loop reads CASSLKGSSTDTQYF. In nucleotides, the CDR3 is TGTGCCAGCAGCTTGAAGGGCAGTAGCACAGATACGCAGTATTTT.

This clonotype has a handful of counts. The chain recombines TRBV18 with TRBJ1-1, with D hard to call. V lost 4 bases to trimming and J lost 7 bases, with 13 bases between them. The CDR3 loop spans 13 amino acids. CDR1 is KGHSH, CDR2 LQKENI, per germline. For the CDR3, the DNA is TGTGCCAGCTCACTTTCTTCGCGGGGTGAAGCTTTCTTT. It is translated as CASSLSSRGEAFF. The full variable domain, completed using reference TRBV18 and TRBJ1-1, is NAGVMQNPRHLVRRRGQEARLRCSPMKGHSHVYWYRQLPEEGLKFMVYLQKENIIDESGMPKERFSAEFPKEGPSILRIQQVVRGDSAAYFCASSLSSRGEAFFGQGTRLTVV.

By sample fraction, this clonotype is medium-sized. The V gene is TRBV9, the J gene TRBJ2-3; TRBD2 agrees at 14 bases. Germline V gene lookup returns CDR1 SGDLS and CDR2 YYNGEE. Losses at the gene ends were 0 bases for V and 5 bases for J; bases not matched to a gene: 8. CDR3 length: 18 amino acids. This CDR3 reads CASSVGLAGGPSVDTQYF. The CDR3, as DNA: TGTGCCAGCAGCGTAGGACTAGCGGGAGGGCCCTCCGTAGATACGCAGTATTTT.

This clonotype is deemed medium-sized. The V call is TRBV19, the J call TRBJ2-7; 15 bases match TRBD2. From germline, CDR1 is LNHDA and CDR2 SQIVND (reference sequence). This CDR3 is built from 15 residues. The V gene end was trimmed by 5 bases and the J gene end by 5 bases; junction bases not matched to a gene: 4. The CDR3: CASSWTSGRADEQYF. DNA for the CDR3: TGTGCCAGTAGTTGGACTAGCGGGAGGGCCGACGAGCAGTACTTC. The variable domain in full, completed from reference TRBV19 and TRBJ2-7, reads DGGITQSPKYLFRKEGQNVTLSCEQNLNHDAMYWYRQDPGQGLRLIYYSQIVNDFQKGDIAEGYSVSREKKESFPLTVTSAQKNPTAFYLCASSWTSGRADEQYFGPGTRLTVT.

This clonotype was seen many times. The chain recombines TRBV4-1 with TRBJ2-6, with unresolved D. V lost 0 bases to trimming and J lost 4 bases, with 13 bases between them. This CDR3 region has 17 residues. Looked up from germline, CDR1 is MGHRA and CDR2 is YSYEKL. The CDR3 nucleotides are TGCGCCAGCAGCCAAGATTATCTGAGCCCCGGGGCCAACGTCCTGACTTTC. Translated, it gives CASSQDYLSPGANVLTF.

This clonotype was seen a few times. The chain carries TRBV6-4 and TRBJ2-3; 7 positions match TRBD2. The CDR3 is 13 residues long. CDR1 is MRHNA, CDR2 SNTAGT, per germline. V lost 6 bases to trimming and J lost 6 bases; unmatched junction nucleotides: 6. This CDR3 is CASSQREGDTQYF. The CDR3 DNA follows: TGTGCCAGCAGCCAGCGGGAAGGTGATACGCAGTATTTT.

This clonotype was picked up a small number of times. This chain connects TRBV12-3 or TRBV12-4 to TRBJ2-1; D is unresolved. This CDR3 has 11 amino acids. V lost 6 bases to trimming and J lost 6 bases, with 6 bases between them. The CDR3 DNA reads as TGTGCCAGCAGCCCCTCCAATGAGCAGTTCTTC. This translates into CASSPSNEQFF.

The chain has TRBV2 and TRBJ2-2; 8 bases fit TRBD2. The CDR3 runs 14 residues. J lost 6 bases, V lost 4 bases, and 4 bases had no gene match. Germline-derived CDR1 and CDR2 are SNHLY and FYNNEI. The CDR3 is CASSARGGAGELFF. CDR3 nucleotides: TGTGCCAGCAGTGCACGGGGGGGCGCCGGGGAGCTGTTTTTT.

This clonotype has a count of ten or more. V and J are TRBV6-6 and TRBJ1-1; no definite D call. V lost 2 bases and J lost 4, with 20 bases in between. The CDR3 extends over 17 amino acids. The germline gives CDR1 MNHNY, CDR2 SVGAGI (reference sequence). The CDR3 is CASSYAPAPPVGTEAFF. The DNA of the CDR3 is TGTGCCAGCAGTTACGCCCCGGCTCCCCCGGTGGGCACTGAAGCTTTCTTT.

V gene TRBV6-2 or TRBV6-3 combines with J gene TRBJ2-1; D is possibly TRBD2 (5 bases). This CDR3 has 15 residues. V lost 4 bases to trimming and J lost 9 bases, with 19 bases between them. Germline loops: CDR1 MNHEY, CDR2 SVGEGT. CDR3 DNA: TGTGCCAGCAGTTCCGGGATCACATCGATCGGTGAGCAGTTCTTC. Encoded protein: CASSSGITSIGEQFF.

The chain combines TRBV5-4 with TRBJ2-5; D possibly corresponds to TRBD1 (6 bases). The germline V gene encodes CDR1 SGHNT and CDR2 YYREEE (reference sequence). Trimming took off 0 bases at V and 5 bases at J, with 14 bases between the two ends. This CDR3 comprises 15 residues. The CDR3 nucleotides read TGTGCCAGCAGCTTGGGGGCCCCTCAGGGGGAGACCCAGTACTTC. This translates into CASSLGAPQGETQYF.

In its sample, this clonotype was seen a few times. The chain combines TRBV29-1 with TRBJ2-3; 9 bases align to TRBD1. The ends lost 3 bases at V and 0 bases at J; junction bases unmatched: 4. The CDR3 sequence is 15 residues long. CDR1 is SQVTM, CDR2 ANQGSEA, per germline. The CDR3 DNA reads as TGCAGCGTTGACGGGACAGGGTCCAGCACAGATACGCAGTATTTT. Translation: CSVDGTGSSTDTQYF.

This clonotype has just a few counts. This chain uses TRBV3-1 with TRBJ2-7, with D uncertain. V was trimmed by 1 base and J by 5 bases, leaving 6 bases between them. The CDR3 is made up of 12 amino acids. Germline V gene lookup returns CDR1 LGHDT and CDR2 YNNKEL (reference sequence). CDR3 loop: CASSQVRDEQYF. CDR3 in DNA: TGTGCCAGCAGCCAAGTGCGAGACGAGCAGTACTTC.

This clonotype has ten or more counts. The V gene is TRBV3-1, the J gene TRBJ2-3; TRBD1 or TRBD2 may be the D gene (5 bases each). Germline loops: CDR1 LGHDT, CDR2 YNNKEL (reference sequence). Trimming removed 4 bases at V and 1 base at J, with 12 bases between. The CDR3 sequence is 15 residues long. The CDR3 nucleotides read TGTGCCAGCAGCCGGGGAGAGGGGCGCACAGATACGCAGTATTTT. This translates into CASSRGEGRTDTQYF.

A remark on this clonotype: The conserved phenylalanine or tryptophan normally closing the CDR3 is absent here, so this likely arose from a read error. The rearrangement joins TRBV6-2 or TRBV6-3 to TRBJ2-7; 8 bases line up with TRBD1. The CDR3 runs to 14 residues. V shed 2 bases and J 2 bases; nucleotides not matched to a gene: 2. Germline assignment: CDR1 MNHEY and CDR2 SVGEGT. The CDR3 region has the DNA TGTGCCAGCAGTTACGACAGGGGCACCTACGAGCAGTACTCC. Its protein product is CASSYDRGTYEQYS.

The V call is TRBV12-3 or TRBV12-4, the J call TRBJ2-1; 9 bases are a match to TRBD2. CDR3 length equals 15 residues. V shed 3 bases, J shed 3 bases, and the junction held 3 bases outside the gene matches. In nucleotides, the CDR3 is TGTGCCAGCAGTTTCGGTAGCGGGAGCTACAATGAGCAGTTCTTC. Encoded protein: CASSFGSGSYNEQFF.

This clonotype was recorded many times. The V call is TRBV29-1, the J call TRBJ2-1, with 8 bases fitting TRBD1. CDR1 and CDR2 from the germline V gene are SQVTM and ANQGSEA. The length of the CDR3 is 11 residues. Trimming took 6 bases from V and 7 from J; bases not matched to a gene: 2. For the CDR3, the DNA is TGCAGCGTGGGGGACAGGAATGAGCAGTTCTTC. It encodes CSVGDRNEQFF.